These 9 T cell receptor beta chains were sequenced from one sample in a study of spatial heterogeneity in lung cancer. TCRdb reanalysed the 5' RACE reads using MiXCR and keeps one entry per CDR3 protein. The sample lists 4,000 to 5,000 distinct CDR3 sequences, approximately 25% occurring once. Stated time point: sample taken at primary tumor resection. TCRs were sequenced from unsorted whole RNA of tumor, nontumor lung or PBMC. The source was PBMCs, collected at surgery. These receptor sequences come from a female donor with early-stage non-small cell lung cancer.

By share, this clonotype ranks as medium-sized (0.01 to 0.1%). Being off target in a library aimed at alpha chains, this beta chain has a size of little meaning. The CDR3 region has the DNA TGCAGTGCTAGAGATCGGACAGGCAGGGAGACCCAGTACTTC. It codes for CSARDRTGRETQYF. The chain combines TRBV20-1 with TRBJ2-5; 7 positions match TRBD1. This CDR3 has 14 residues. Per the germline V gene, CDR1 is DFQATT and CDR2 is SNEGSKA (reference sequence). J lost 5 bases, V lost 0 bases, and 6 bases had no gene match.

This clonotype is labeled as medium-sized. With the library built for alpha chains, this beta chain is off target and its frequency is not meaningful. J is TRBJ2-3 and V is TRBV5-4; 13 nucleotides agree with TRBD2. CDR1 and CDR2 from the germline V gene are SGHNT and YYREEE (reference sequence). The CDR3 has 16 amino acids. V lost 5 bases to trimming and J lost 2 bases; unmatched junction nucleotides: 5. The chain's CDR3 is CASSRGLAGATDTQYF. In DNA form, the CDR3 reads TGTGCCAGCAGTCGAGGACTAGCGGGAGCCACAGATACGCAGTATTTT.

As regards this clonotype: This beta chain is an off-target read within a library intended for alpha chains, so its frequency means little. This CDR3 reads CASSLALGGRAYEQYF. In nucleotides, the CDR3 is TGTGCCAGCAGCTTAGCGCTTGGCGGGAGGGCCTACGAGCAGTACTTC. The chain uses TRBV7-2 and TRBJ2-7; 9 nucleotides line up with TRBD2. V shed 0 bases, J shed 2 bases, and the junction held 5 bases outside the gene matches. The CDR3 consists of 16 residues. Per the germline V gene, CDR1 is SGHTA and CDR2 is FQGNSA.

As to this clonotype: This beta chain represents an off-target read in a library built for alpha chains; its size is of limited meaning. The chain has TRBV7-2 and TRBJ2-7; TRBD2 aligns across 11 bases. This CDR3 has 17 amino acids. V shed 5 bases and J 0 bases; nucleotides not matched to a gene: 9. Germline-derived CDR1 and CDR2 are SGHTA and FQGNSA. CDR3 protein: CASSRSTSGSASYEQYF. CDR3 coding DNA: TGTGCCAGCAGCCGATCCACTAGCGGGAGCGCCTCCTACGAGCAGTACTTC.

This clonotype occurred a few times. This beta chain lies outside the target of a library built for alpha chains; its clone size means little. This chain connects TRBV7-2 to TRBJ2-1, with D unclear. The CDR3 covers 11 residues. The V end was cut by 5 bases, the J end by 6 bases, with 5 bases between. Germline-derived CDR1 and CDR2 are SGHTA and FQGNSA. CDR3 in DNA: TGTGCCAGCAGCCTTCTCAATGAGCAGTTCTTC. Amino acid sequence: CASSLLNEQFF.

This clonotype came up a few times. A library prepared for alpha chains yielded this beta chain as an off-target read; its size is of little meaning. The chain has TRBV25-1 and TRBJ2-7; D is perhaps TRBD1 or TRBD2 (5 bases each). The CDR3 spans 16 residues. Germline loops: CDR1 MGHDK, CDR2 SYGVNS. Trimming stripped 2 bases from V and 0 bases from J, with 14 bases between. The CDR3 here is CASSEGDGKASYEQYF. CDR3 sequence (DNA): TGTGCCAGCAGTGAAGGGGACGGGAAAGCCTCCTACGAGCAGTACTTC.

Note on this clonotype: This beta chain lies outside the target of a library built for alpha chains; its clone size means little. In nucleotides, the CDR3 is TGTGCCAGCAGTGAACGAGGGGAACAGAACACTGAAGCTTTCTTT. Amino acid sequence: CASSERGEQNTEAFF. The chain carries TRBV6-4 and TRBJ1-1; D perhaps matches TRBD1 (5 bases). Germline V gene sequence: CDR1 MRHNA, CDR2 SNTAGT. Between the trimmed V and J ends, which lost 3 bases and 1 base, there was a span of 12 bases. The CDR3 contains 15 residues.

This clonotype is categorized as medium-sized (0.01 to 0.1%). A library prepared for alpha chains yielded this beta chain as an off-target read; its size is of little meaning. The chain employs TRBV28 and TRBJ2-1; weak D call: TRBD2 (6 bases). The CDR3 contains 16 residues. Trimming stripped 5 bases from V and 5 bases from J, with 19 bases between. Germline V gene lookup returns CDR1 MDHEN and CDR2 SYDVKM. CDR3 nucleotides: TGTGCCAGCAGTGCTATAAACTTTGGGAGGCACAATGAGCAGTTCTTC. The encoded protein is CASSAINFGRHNEQFF.

In regard to this clonotype: Because the library targeted alpha chains, this beta chain is an off-target read whose size means little. This chain links TRBV19 with TRBJ2-3, with 7 bases aligning to TRBD1. V lost 3 bases to trimming and J lost 5 bases; unmatched junction nucleotides: 8. Per the germline V gene, CDR1 is LNHDA and CDR2 is SQIVND (reference sequence). The CDR3 consists of 15 residues. The CDR3, as DNA: TGTGCCAGTAGTATGCAGGGGGTAACGGTAGATACGCAGTATTTT. It specifies CASSMQGVTVDTQYF.